This is a list of T cell receptor beta chains from one sample in a study of CD8+CD57+ T cells in acquired aplastic anemia. TCRdb used MiXCR to reprocess the reads, holding one entry per CDR3 protein. The sample includes under 200,000 distinct CDR3 sequences, about 64% of them seen just once. Input material: sorted CD4+, CD8+, or CD8+CD57+ T cells (not recorded which) from PBMCs. These receptor sequences come from a human donor with severe aplastic anemia or a healthy control (not recorded which). Both conserved end residues are part of each CDR3. The order of the fields is CDR3 DNA, CDR3 protein, D gene, clone size, V gene, J gene. A D gene is named only where the DNA matches it firmly. A row's size may be missing; if present it is once, few, many or a size class.

cdr3_nt: TGTGCCAGCAGCTTAGCGAAAGGACGTTTCTCCTACGAGCAGTACTTC
cdr3_aa: CASSLAKGRFSYEQYF
d_call: .
clone_size: .
v_call: TRBV7-8
j_call: TRBJ2-7

cdr3_nt: TGCGCCAGCAGTGAAATCGCGGGAGCTGCGTACGAGCAGTACTTC
cdr3_aa: CASSEIAGAAYEQYF
d_call: TRBD2
clone_size: .
v_call: TRBV10-2
j_call: TRBJ2-7

cdr3_nt: TGCGCCAGCACCCTAGCGGGAGGGGGTGCAGATACGCAGTATTTT
cdr3_aa: CASTLAGGGADTQYF
d_call: TRBD2
clone_size: .
v_call: TRBV5-1
j_call: TRBJ2-3

cdr3_nt: TGTGCCACCAGTGATGTAGCTAGCGCCAGGGGGGAGACCCAGTACTTC
cdr3_aa: CATSDVASARGETQYF
d_call: .
clone_size: .
v_call: TRBV24-1
j_call: TRBJ2-5

cdr3_nt: TGTGCCAGCAGCCAAAGACAGGGCTTGAACACTGAAGCTTTCTTT
cdr3_aa: CASSQRQGLNTEAFF
d_call: TRBD1
clone_size: many
v_call: TRBV12-3/TRBV12-4
j_call: TRBJ1-1

cdr3_nt: TGTGCCAGCAGCTTGGAGTTAAACACTGAAGCTTTCTTT
cdr3_aa: CASSLELNTEAFF
d_call: .
clone_size: .
v_call: TRBV7-9
j_call: TRBJ1-1

cdr3_nt: TGCGCCAGCAGCTACAACAGGGAGGGCACCTACGAGCAGTACTTC
cdr3_aa: CASSYNREGTYEQYF
d_call: .
clone_size: .
v_call: TRBV4-1
j_call: TRBJ2-7

cdr3_nt: TGCAGTGCTAGAAAGAGCGGAGCATACAATGAGCAGTTCTTC
cdr3_aa: CSARKSGAYNEQFF
d_call: .
clone_size: once
v_call: TRBV20-1
j_call: TRBJ2-1

cdr3_nt: TGCAGTGCTAAAGTCAGGGATACTGAAGCTTTCTTT
cdr3_aa: CSAKVRDTEAFF
d_call: .
clone_size: .
v_call: TRBV20-1
j_call: TRBJ1-1

cdr3_nt: TGTGCCAGCAGGGACAGGGGTAGTGAGACCCAGTACTTC
cdr3_aa: CASRDRGSETQYF
d_call: TRBD1
clone_size: .
v_call: TRBV6-1
j_call: TRBJ2-5

cdr3_nt: TGCAGTGCTAGAGCGGGGAGCCCCCGGGAGACCCAGCATTTT
cdr3_aa: CSARAGSPRETQHF
d_call: .
clone_size: .
v_call: TRBV20-1
j_call: TRBJ1-5

cdr3_nt: TGTGCCATCGCTTCCCAAGAGACCCAGTACTTC
cdr3_aa: CAIASQETQYF
d_call: .
clone_size: .
v_call: TRBV10-3
j_call: TRBJ2-5

cdr3_nt: TGTGCCACCAGTGATCGGGCGTCGGGGACGCAGTATTTT
cdr3_aa: CATSDRASGTQYF
d_call: .
clone_size: .
v_call: TRBV24-1
j_call: TRBJ2-3

cdr3_nt: TGCAGCGCATGTACGAACACTGAAGCTTTCTTT
cdr3_aa: CSACTNTEAFF
d_call: .
clone_size: .
v_call: TRBV29-1
j_call: TRBJ1-1

cdr3_nt: TGTGCCAGCAGCCAAGATATTGCAGGCGTCTCCTACGAGCAGTACTTC
cdr3_aa: CASSQDIAGVSYEQYF
d_call: .
clone_size: .
v_call: TRBV7-9
j_call: TRBJ2-7

cdr3_nt: TGTGCCAGCAGCCAAGACTCCATAGCGGGGGGTTCCTACAATGAGCAGTTCTTC
cdr3_aa: CASSQDSIAGGSYNEQFF
d_call: TRBD2
clone_size: .
v_call: TRBV7-9
j_call: TRBJ2-1

cdr3_nt: TGTGCCAGCAGCTTAGCACTAGCGGGGGTCTTAGATACGCAGTATTTT
cdr3_aa: CASSLALAGVLDTQYF
d_call: TRBD2
clone_size: .
v_call: TRBV7-9
j_call: TRBJ2-3

cdr3_nt: TGCAGTGCTAGCCCCCGGACAGGGTTTGAAGGCGAGCAGTACTTC
cdr3_aa: CSASPRTGFEGEQYF
d_call: TRBD1
clone_size: many
v_call: TRBV20-1
j_call: TRBJ2-7

cdr3_nt: TGTGCCAGCGAGGGACAGGGCCACGAGCAGTACTTC
cdr3_aa: CASEGQGHEQYF
d_call: TRBD1
clone_size: .
v_call: TRBV6-5
j_call: TRBJ2-7